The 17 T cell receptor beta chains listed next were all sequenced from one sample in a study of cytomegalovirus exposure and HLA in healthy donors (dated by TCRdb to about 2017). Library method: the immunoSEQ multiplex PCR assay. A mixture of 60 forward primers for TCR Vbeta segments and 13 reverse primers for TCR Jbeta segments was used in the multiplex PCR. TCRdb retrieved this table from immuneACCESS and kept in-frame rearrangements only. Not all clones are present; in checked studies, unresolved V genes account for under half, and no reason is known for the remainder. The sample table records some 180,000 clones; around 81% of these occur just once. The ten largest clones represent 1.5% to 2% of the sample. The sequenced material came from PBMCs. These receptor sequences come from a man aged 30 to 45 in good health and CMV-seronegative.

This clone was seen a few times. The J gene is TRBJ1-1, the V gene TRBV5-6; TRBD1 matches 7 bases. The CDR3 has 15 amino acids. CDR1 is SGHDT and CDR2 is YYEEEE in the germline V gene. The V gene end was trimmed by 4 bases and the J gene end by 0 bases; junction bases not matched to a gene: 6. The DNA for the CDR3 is TGTGCCAGCAGCAAGGGACAGATACTGAACACTGAAGCTTTCTTT. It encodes CASSKGQILNTEAFF.

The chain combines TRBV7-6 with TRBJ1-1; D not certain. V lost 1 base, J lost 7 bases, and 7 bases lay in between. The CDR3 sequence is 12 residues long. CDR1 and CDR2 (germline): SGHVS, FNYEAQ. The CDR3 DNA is TGTGCCAGCAGCTTAGTCCCATTTGAAGCTTTCTTT. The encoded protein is CASSLVPFEAFF.

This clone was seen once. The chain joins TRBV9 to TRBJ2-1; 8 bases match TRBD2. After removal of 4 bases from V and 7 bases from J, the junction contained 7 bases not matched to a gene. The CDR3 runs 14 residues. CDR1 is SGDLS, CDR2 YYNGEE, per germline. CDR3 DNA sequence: TGTGCCAGCAGCACCCGGGAGGGGGGGAATGAGCAGTTCTTC. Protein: CASSTREGGNEQFF.

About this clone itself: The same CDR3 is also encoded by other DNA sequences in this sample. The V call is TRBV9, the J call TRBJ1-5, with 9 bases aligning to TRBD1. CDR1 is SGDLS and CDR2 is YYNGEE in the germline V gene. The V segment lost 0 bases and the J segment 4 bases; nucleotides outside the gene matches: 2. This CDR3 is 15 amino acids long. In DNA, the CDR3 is TGTGCCAGCAGCGTAGGACAGGGGGGAAATCAGCCCCAGCATTTT. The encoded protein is CASSVGQGGNQPQHF. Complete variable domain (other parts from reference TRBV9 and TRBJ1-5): DSGVTQTPKHLITATGQRVTLRCSPRSGDLSVYWYQQSLDQGLQFLIQYYNGEERAKGNILERFSAQQFPDLHSELNLSSLELGDSALYFCASSVGQGGNQPQHFGDGTRLSIL.

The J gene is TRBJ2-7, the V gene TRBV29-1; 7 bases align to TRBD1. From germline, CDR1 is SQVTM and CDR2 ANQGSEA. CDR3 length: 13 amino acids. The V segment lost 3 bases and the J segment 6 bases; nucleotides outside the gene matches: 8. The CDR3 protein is CSVENRGIGEQYF. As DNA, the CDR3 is TGCAGCGTTGAGAACAGGGGAATTGGCGAGCAGTACTTC.

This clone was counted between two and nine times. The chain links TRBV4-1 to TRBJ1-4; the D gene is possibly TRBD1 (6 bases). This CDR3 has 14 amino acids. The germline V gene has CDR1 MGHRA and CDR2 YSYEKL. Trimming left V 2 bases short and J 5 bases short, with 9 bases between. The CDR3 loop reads CASSQIQGNEKLFF. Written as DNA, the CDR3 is TGCGCCAGCAGCCAAATACAGGGAAATGAAAAACTGTTTTTT.

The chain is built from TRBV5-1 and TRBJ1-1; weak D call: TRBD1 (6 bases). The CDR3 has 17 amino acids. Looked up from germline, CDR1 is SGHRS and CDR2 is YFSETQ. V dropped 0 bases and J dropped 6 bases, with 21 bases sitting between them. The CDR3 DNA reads TGCGCCAGCAGCTTGGCGGCGCCAGGGGCCCGATATCCTGAAGCTTTCTTT. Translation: CASSLAAPGARYPEAFF.

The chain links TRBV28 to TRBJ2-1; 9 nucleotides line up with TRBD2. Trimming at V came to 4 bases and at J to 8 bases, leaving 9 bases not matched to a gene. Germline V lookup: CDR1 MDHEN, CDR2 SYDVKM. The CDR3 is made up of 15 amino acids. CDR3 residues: CASSSTSGFLDEQFF. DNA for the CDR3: TGTGCCAGCAGTTCTACTAGCGGGTTCCTCGATGAGCAGTTCTTC.

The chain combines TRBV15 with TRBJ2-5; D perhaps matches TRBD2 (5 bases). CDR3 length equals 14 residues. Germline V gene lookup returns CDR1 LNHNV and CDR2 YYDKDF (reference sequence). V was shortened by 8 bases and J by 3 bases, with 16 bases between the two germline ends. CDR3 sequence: CATGNGGGKETQYF. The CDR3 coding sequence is TGTGCCACCGGGAACGGTGGAGGAAAAGAGACCCAGTACTTC.

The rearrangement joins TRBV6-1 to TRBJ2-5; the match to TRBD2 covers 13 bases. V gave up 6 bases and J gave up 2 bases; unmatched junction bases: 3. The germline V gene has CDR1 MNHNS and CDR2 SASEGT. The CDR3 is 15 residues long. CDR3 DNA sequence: TGTGCCAGCAGGGGGACTAGCGGGAAACAAGAGACCCAGTACTTC. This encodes CASRGTSGKQETQYF.

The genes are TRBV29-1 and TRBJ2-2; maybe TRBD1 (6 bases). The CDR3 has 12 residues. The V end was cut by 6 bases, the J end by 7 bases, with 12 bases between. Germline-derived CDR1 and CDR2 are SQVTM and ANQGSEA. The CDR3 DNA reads TGCAGCGTCGGTCGAGGGGGCGGGGAGCTGTTTTTT. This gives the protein CSVGRGGGELFF.

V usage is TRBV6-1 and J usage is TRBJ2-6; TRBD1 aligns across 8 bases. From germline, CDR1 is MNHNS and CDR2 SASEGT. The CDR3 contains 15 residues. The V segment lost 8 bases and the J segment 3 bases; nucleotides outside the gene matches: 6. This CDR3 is CASWAGGHGANVLTF. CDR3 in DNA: TGTGCCAGCTGGGCAGGGGGCCATGGGGCCAACGTCCTGACTTTC.

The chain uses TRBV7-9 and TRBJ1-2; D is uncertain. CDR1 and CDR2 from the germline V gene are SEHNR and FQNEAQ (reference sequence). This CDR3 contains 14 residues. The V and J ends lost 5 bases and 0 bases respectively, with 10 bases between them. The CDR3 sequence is CASSPHLANYGYTF. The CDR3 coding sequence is TGTGCCAGCAGCCCACACCTAGCTAACTATGGCTACACCTTC.

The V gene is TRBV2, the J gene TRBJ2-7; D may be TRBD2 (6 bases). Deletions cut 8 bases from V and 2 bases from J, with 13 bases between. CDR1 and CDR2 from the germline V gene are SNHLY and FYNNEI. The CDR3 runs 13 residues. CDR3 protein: CASPTSMTYEQYF. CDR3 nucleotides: TGTGCCAGCCCCACTAGCATGACCTACGAGCAGTACTTC.

CDR3: CASRLAGGPADTQYF. The CDR3, as DNA: TGTGCCAGCAGACTAGCGGGAGGGCCGGCAGATACGCAGTATTTT. The chain uses TRBV6-5 and TRBJ2-3; 13 bases are a match to TRBD2. This CDR3 comprises 15 residues. Trimming cost V 6 bases and J 4 bases; bases outside gene matches: 4. Germline V gene lookup returns CDR1 MNHEY and CDR2 SVGAGI.

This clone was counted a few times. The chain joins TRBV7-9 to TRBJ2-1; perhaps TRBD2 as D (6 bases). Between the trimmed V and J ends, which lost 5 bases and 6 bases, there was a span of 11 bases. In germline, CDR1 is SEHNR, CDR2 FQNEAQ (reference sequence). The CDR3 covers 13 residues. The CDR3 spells CASSPTRLNEQFF. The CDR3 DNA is TGTGCCAGCAGCCCGACTAGACTCAATGAGCAGTTCTTC.

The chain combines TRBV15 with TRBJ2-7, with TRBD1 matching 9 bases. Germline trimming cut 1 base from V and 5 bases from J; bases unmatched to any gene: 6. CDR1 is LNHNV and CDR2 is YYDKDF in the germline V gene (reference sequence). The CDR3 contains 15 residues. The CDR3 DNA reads TGTGCCACCAGCAGAGTTGGGGACAGGGCTGACGAGCAGTACTTC. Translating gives CATSRVGDRADEQYF.